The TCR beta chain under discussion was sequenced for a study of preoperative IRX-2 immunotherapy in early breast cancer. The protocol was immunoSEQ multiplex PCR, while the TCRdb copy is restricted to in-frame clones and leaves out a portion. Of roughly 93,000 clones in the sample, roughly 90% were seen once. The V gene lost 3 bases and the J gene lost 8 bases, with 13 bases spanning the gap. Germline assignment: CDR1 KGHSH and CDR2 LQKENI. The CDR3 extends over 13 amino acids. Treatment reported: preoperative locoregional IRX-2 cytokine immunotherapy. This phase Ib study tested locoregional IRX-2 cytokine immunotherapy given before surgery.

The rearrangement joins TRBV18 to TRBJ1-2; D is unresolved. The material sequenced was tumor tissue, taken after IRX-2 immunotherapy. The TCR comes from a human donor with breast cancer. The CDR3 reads CASSPDEGSGYTF. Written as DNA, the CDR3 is TGTGCCAGCTCACCGGATGAGGGAAGCGGCTACACCTTC.